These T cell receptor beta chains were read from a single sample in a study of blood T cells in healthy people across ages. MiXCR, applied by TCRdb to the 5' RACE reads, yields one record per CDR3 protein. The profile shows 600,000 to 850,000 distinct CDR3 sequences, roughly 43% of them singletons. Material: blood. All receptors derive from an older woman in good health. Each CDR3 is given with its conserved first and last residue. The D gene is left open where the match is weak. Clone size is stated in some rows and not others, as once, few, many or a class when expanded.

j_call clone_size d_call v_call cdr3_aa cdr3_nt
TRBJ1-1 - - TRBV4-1 CAGSQGFPLNTEAFF TGCGCCGGCAGCCAAGGTTTCCCTCTGAACACTGAAGCTTTCTTT
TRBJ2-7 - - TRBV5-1 CASSLDVGAPPYEQYF TGCGCCAGCAGCTTGGATGTGGGGGCGCCCCCTTACGAGCAGTACTTC
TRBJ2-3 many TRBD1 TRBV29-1 CSAATGAGDTQYF TGCAGCGCCGCGACAGGGGCGGGAGATACGCAGTATTTT
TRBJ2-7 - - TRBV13 CASSFGREVGEQYF TGTGCCAGCAGCTTCGGCAGGGAGGTGGGCGAGCAGTACTTC
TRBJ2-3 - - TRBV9 CASSMGALATDTQYF TGTGCCAGCAGTATGGGGGCGCTAGCTACAGATACGCAGTATTTT
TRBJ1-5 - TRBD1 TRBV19 CASSPATGASNQPQHF TGTGCCAGTAGTCCGGCGACAGGGGCTAGCAATCAGCCCCAGCATTTT
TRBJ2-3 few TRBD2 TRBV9 CASSGQGAGGSDTQYF TGTGCCAGCAGCGGACAAGGAGCGGGGGGGTCAGATACGCAGTATTTT
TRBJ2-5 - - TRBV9 CASSPAGNPENEQYF TGTGCCAGCAGCCCCGCCGGGAACCCTGAGAATGAGCAGTACTTC
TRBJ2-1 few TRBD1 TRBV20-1 CSARVLGQDNEQFF TGCAGTGCTAGAGTGCTAGGACAGGACAATGAGCAGTTCTTC
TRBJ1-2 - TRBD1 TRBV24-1 CATSDPGTDDYTF TGTGCCACCAGTGATCCCGGGACAGATGACTACACCTTC
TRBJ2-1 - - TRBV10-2 CASSESRGINEQFF TGCGCCAGCAGTGAGTCGAGAGGGATTAATGAGCAGTTCTTC
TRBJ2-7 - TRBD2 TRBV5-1 CASSVLTSETYEQYF TGCGCCAGCAGCGTACTAACTAGCGAAACCTACGAGCAGTACTTC
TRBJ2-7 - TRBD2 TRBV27 CASRHKAGSSYNEQYF TGTGCCAGCAGACATAAAGCGGGGAGCTCCTACAATGAGCAGTACTTC
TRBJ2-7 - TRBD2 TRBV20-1 CSAKAGGASYEQYF TGCAGTGCGAAAGCGGGAGGGGCCTCCTACGAGCAGTACTTC
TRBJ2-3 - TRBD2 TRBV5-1 CASRAGTRDTDTQYF TGCGCCAGCAGGGCCGGGACTAGAGACACAGATACGCAGTATTTT
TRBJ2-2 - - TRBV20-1 CSAREVGQVNTGELFF TGCAGTGCTAGAGAAGTAGGGCAGGTGAACACCGGGGAGCTGTTTTTT
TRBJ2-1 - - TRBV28 CASSFRLTYNEQFF TGTGCCAGCAGTTTCCGGCTAACCTACAATGAGCAGTTCTTC
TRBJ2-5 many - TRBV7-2 CASSPSALGETQYF TGTGCCAGCAGCCCCAGCGCTTTAGGGGAGACCCAGTACTTC
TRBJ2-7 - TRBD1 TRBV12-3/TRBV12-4 CASTFPGQDSYEQHF TGTGCCAGCACTTTCCCGGGACAGGACTCCTACGAGCAGCACTTC
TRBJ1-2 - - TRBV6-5 CASTPVGRDHYGYTF TGTGCCAGCACCCCTGTGGGGAGGGATCACTATGGCTACACCTTC
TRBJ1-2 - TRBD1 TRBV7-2 CASSLDPTGVLDYGYTF TGTGCCAGCAGCTTAGACCCGACAGGGGTATTAGACTATGGCTACACCTTC
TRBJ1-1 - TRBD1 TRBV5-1 CASSLWDRENEAFF TGCGCCAGCAGCTTGTGGGACAGGGAGAATGAAGCTTTCTTT
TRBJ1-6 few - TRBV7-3 CASSFGPGYNSPLHF TGTGCCAGCAGCTTTGGGCCAGGTTATAATTCACCCCTCCACTTT
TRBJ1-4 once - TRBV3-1 CASSQGDRINEKLFF TGTGCCAGCAGCCAAGGCGACAGAATAAATGAAAAACTGTTTTTT
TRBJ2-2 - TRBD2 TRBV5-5 CASSILAGEHGELFF TGTGCCAGCAGCATACTAGCGGGAGAACACGGGGAGCTGTTTTTT
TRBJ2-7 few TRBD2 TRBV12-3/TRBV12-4 CASSFERDRIYEQYF TGTGCCAGCAGTTTCGAGCGGGACCGGATTTACGAGCAGTACTTC
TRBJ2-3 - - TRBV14 CASSPASSRETDTQYF TGTGCCAGCAGCCCGGCAAGTAGCAGGGAAACAGATACGCAGTATTTT
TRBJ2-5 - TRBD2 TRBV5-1 CASSLGGTSGGGETQYF TGCGCCAGCAGCTTAGGGGGGACTAGCGGGGGAGGAGAGACCCAGTACTTC
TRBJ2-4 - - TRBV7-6 CASSIGTDVGDQYF TGTGCCAGCAGCATTGGGACGGATGTGGGCGACCAGTACTTC
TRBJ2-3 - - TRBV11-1 CASRGEKNTQYF TGTGCCAGCAGAGGCGAGAAGAACACGCAGTATTTT
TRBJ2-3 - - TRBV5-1 CASSPERFGDTQYF TGCGCCAGCAGCCCTGAGAGGTTTGGAGATACGCAGTATTTT
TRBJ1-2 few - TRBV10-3 CAISVLTPGANYGYTF TGTGCCATCAGTGTGCTGACTCCCGGTGCCAACTATGGCTACACCTTC
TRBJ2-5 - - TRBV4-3 CASSQDSKGRGETQYF TGCGCCAGCAGCCAAGATTCCAAGGGGCGAGGAGAGACCCAGTACTTC
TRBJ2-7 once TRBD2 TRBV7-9 CASSPRAGGPSYEQYF TGTGCCAGCAGCCCAAGGGCGGGAGGGCCTTCCTACGAGCAGTACTTC
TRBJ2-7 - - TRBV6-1 CASSNANEQYF TGTGCCAGCTCTAACGCCAACGAGCAGTACTTC
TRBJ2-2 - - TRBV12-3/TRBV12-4 CASMDSNTGELFF TGTGCCAGCATGGACTCCAACACCGGGGAGCTGTTTTTT
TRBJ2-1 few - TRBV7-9 CASSPSWDFDNEQFF TGTGCCAGCAGCCCCAGTTGGGACTTTGACAATGAGCAGTTCTTC
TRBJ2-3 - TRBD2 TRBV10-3 CAIRASGTSGISTDTQYF TGTGCCATCAGGGCCTCCGGGACTAGCGGGATTAGCACAGATACGCAGTATTTT
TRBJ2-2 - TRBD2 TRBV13 CASSLGLAETTGELFF TGTGCCAGCAGCTTGGGACTAGCAGAGACCACCGGGGAGCTGTTTTTT
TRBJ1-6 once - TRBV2 CATDLGRNSPLHF TGTGCCACTGACCTCGGACGGAATTCACCCCTCCACTTT
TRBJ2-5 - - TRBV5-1 CASSPVGLAGDTYEQNF TGCGCCAGCAGCCCGGTCGGCCTAGCAGGAGACACCTACGAGCAGAACTTC
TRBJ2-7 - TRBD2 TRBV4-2 CASSQELAGASERYF TGTGCCAGCAGCCAAGAGCTAGCGGGAGCCTCAGAGCGGTACTTC
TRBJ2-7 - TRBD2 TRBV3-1 CASSQPGLAGRVEQYF TGTGCCAGCAGCCAACCCGGACTAGCGGGGAGGGTTGAGCAGTACTTC
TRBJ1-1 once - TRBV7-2 CVSSLGMGRPQAFF TGTGTCAGCAGCTTAGGCATGGGAAGGCCGCAAGCTTTCTTT
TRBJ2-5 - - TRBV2 CASSDSGTDETQYF TGTGCCAGCAGTGATTCAGGGACGGATGAGACCCAGTACTTC
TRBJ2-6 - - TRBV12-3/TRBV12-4 CASSFKMVSLTF TGTGCCAGCAGTTTTAAGATGGTATCCCTGACTTTC